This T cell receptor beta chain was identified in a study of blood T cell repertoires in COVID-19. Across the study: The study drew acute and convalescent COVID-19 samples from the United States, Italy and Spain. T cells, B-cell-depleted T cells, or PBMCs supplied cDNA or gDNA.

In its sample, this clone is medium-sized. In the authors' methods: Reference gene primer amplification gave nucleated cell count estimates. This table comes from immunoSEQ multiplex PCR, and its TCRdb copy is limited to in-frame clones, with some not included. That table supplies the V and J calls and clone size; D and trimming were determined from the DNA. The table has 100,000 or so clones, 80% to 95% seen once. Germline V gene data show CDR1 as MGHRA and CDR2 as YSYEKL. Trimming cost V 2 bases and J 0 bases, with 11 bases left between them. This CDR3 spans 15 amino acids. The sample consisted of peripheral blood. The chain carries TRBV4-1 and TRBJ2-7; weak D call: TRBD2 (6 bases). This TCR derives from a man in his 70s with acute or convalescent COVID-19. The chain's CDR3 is CASSQNRGYSYEQYF. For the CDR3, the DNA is TGCGCCAGCAGCCAAAACCGGGGGTACTCCTACGAGCAGTACTTC.